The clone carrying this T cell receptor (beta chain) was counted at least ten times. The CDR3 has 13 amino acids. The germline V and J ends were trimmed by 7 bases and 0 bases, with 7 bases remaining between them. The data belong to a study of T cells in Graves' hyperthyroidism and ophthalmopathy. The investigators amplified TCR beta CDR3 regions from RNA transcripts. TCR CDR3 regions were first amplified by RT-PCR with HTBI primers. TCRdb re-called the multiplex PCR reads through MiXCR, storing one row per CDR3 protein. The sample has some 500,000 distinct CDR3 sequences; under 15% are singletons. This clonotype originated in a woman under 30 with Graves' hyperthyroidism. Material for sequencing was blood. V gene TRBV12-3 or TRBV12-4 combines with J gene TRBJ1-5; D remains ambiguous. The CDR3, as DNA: TGTGCCAGCACCATGTATAGCAATCAGCCCCAGCATTTT. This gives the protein CASTMYSNQPQHF.